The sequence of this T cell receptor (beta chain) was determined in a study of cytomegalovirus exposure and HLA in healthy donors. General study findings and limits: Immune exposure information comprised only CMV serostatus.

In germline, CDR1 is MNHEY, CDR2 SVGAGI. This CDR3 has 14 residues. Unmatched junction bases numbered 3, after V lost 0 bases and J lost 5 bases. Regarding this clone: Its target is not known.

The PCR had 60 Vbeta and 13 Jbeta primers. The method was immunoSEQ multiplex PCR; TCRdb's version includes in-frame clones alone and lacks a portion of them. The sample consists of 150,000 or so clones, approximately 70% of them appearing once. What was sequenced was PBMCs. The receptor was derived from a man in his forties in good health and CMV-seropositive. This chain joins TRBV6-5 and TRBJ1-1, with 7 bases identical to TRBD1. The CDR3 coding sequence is TGTGCCAGCAGTTACTCTAACAGGGGAACTGAAGCTTTCTTT. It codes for CASSYSNRGTEAFF.